This TCR beta chain was sequenced in a study of T cell clonotyping in hematopoietic cell transplantation. A remark on this clone: The target antigen is unknown.

Measured with immunoSEQ multiplex PCR; TCRdb has only the in-frame clones, and not every one. The sample holds tens of thousands of clones, around 95% seen once. General study results and limits: Without cell sorting, CD4 versus CD8 contributions remain unresolved. Pathologically expanded recipient clonotypes increased progressively from day 30 to day 180 as diversity fell. Few recipient clonotypes overlapped donors; over 97% were de novo at given depth.

The CDR3 length is 13 residues. Trimming took 2 bases from V and 4 from J, leaving 6 bases between them. Per germline, CDR1 SGHKS and CDR2 YYEKEE (reference sequence). This TCR was sampled from a man between 25 and 39 years old in good health. Some clones in this sample may be carry-over from other donors' samples. The rearrangement joins TRBV5-5 to TRBJ2-2; no clear D. The sample taken for sequencing was peripheral blood mononuclear cells. CDR3 sequence (DNA): TGTGCCAGCAGCTTCGACTTCACCGGGGAGCTGTTTTTT. The encoded protein is CASSFDFTGELFF.